The 5 T cell receptor beta chains listed next were all sequenced from one sample in a study of blood T cell repertoires in COVID-19. Repertoires were generated with immunoSEQ multiplex PCR, while TCRdb's copy carries only in-frame clones and drops some. The sample shows more than 45,000 clones, around 84% of them seen only once. Sequenced input: peripheral blood. These receptors came from a man in his 70s with acute or convalescent COVID-19.

V gene TRBV13 combines with J gene TRBJ2-1; D is ambiguous. V was shortened by 3 bases and J by 5 bases, with 17 bases between the two germline ends. This CDR3 is 16 amino acids long. The germline gives CDR1 PRHDT, CDR2 FYEKMQ (reference sequence). The CDR3 DNA reads as TGTGCCAGCAGCTTTGTCTCGCGGTATACCAACAATGAGCAGTTCTTC. Protein: CASSFVSRYTNNEQFF.

This chain uses TRBV7-2 with TRBJ2-3; D gene unclear. Germline V gene data show CDR1 as SGHTA and CDR2 as FQGNSA. The CDR3 has 14 residues. Trimming took 5 bases from V and 6 from J, leaving 15 bases between them. The CDR3 region is CASSLKALVDTQYF. DNA for the CDR3: TGTGCCAGCAGCCTCAAGGCCCTAGTGGATACGCAGTATTTT.

V usage is TRBV24-1 and J usage is TRBJ2-3; a weak D match, TRBD1 (6 bases). Per germline, CDR1 KGHDR and CDR2 SFDVKD. The CDR3 consists of 14 residues. V was trimmed by 6 bases and J by 1 base, leaving 10 bases between them. The CDR3 coding sequence is TGTGCCACCAGTAAACAGGGAGGCACAGATACGCAGTATTTT. As protein: CATSKQGGTDTQYF.

The rearrangement joins TRBV18 to TRBJ1-1; a weak D match, TRBD1 (6 bases). V was shortened by 5 bases and J by 2 bases, with 18 bases between the two germline ends. Per germline, CDR1 KGHSH and CDR2 LQKENI. The CDR3 covers 16 residues. The CDR3 loop reads CASSAYSQGPNTEAFF. Written as DNA, the CDR3 is TGTGCCAGCTCAGCCTACTCACAGGGTCCTAACACTGAAGCTTTCTTT.

Sample share makes this clone medium-sized. This rearrangement joins TRBV6-1 to TRBJ2-1; 10 bases align to TRBD1. The ends lost 2 bases at V and 8 bases at J; junction bases unmatched: 9. Germline lookup yields CDR1 MNHNS and CDR2 SASEGT. The CDR3 has 16 amino acids. This CDR3 reads CASSETTGGEGHEQFF. The CDR3 DNA reads as TGTGCCAGCAGTGAAACGACAGGGGGCGAGGGGCATGAGCAGTTCTTC.